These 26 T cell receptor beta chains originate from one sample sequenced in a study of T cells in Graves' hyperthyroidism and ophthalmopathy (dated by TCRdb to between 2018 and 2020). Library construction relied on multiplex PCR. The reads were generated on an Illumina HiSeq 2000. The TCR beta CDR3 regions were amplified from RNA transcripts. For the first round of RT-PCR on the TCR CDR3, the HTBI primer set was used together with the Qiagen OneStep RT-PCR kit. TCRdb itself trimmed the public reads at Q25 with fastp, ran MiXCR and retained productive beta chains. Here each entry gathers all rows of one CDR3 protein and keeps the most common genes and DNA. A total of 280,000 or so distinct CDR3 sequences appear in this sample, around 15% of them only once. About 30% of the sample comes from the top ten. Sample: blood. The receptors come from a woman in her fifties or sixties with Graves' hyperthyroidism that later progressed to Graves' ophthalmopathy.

The CDR3 loop is CASSLGGRARETQYF. CDR3 DNA sequence: TGTGCCAGCAGTTTAGGTGGGAGGGCCAGGGAGACCCAGTACTTC. V is TRBV27 and J is TRBJ2-5, with TRBD2 matching over 7 bases. Germline V CDR1 and CDR2: MNHEY, SMNVEV (reference sequence). J was trimmed by 5 bases and V by 2 bases; bases with no gene match: 8. The CDR3 contains 15 residues.

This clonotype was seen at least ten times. The CDR3 DNA sequence: TGTGCCAGCACCCTGACTAGCGGGAGCACAGATACGCAGTATTTT. Translating it yields CASTLTSGSTDTQYF. The V and J genes are TRBV6-1 and TRBJ2-3, with 10 bases fitting TRBD2. The CDR3 has 15 amino acids. The V gene end was trimmed by 7 bases and the J gene end by 0 bases; junction bases not matched to a gene: 4. Looked up from germline, CDR1 is MNHNS and CDR2 is SASEGT.

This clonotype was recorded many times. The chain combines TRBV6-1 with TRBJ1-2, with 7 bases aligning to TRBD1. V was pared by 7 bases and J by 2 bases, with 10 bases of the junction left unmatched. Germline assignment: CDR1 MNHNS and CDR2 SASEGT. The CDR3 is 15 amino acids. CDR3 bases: TGTGCCAGCACCTTTAACACAGGGGTGAACTATGGCTACACCTTC. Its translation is CASTFNTGVNYGYTF.

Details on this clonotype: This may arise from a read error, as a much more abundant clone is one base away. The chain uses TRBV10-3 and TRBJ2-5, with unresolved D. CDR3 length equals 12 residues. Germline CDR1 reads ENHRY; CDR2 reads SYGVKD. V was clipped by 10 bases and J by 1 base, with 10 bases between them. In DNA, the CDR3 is TGTGCCACCGGAGTCACCCAAGAGACCCAGTACTTC. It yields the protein CATGVTQETQYF.

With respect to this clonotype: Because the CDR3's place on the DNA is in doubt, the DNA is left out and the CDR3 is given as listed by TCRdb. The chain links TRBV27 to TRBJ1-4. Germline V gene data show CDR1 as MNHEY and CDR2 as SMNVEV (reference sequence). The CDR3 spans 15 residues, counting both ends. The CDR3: CASSTSTSPWEKLFF.

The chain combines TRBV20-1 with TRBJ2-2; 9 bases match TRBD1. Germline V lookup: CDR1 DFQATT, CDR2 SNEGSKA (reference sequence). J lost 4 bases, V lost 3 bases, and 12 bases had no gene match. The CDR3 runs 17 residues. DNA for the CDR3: TGCAGTGCTAGGGGGCGAACAACAGGGGGCGCCACCGGGGAGCTGTTTTTT. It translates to CSARGRTTGGATGELFF.

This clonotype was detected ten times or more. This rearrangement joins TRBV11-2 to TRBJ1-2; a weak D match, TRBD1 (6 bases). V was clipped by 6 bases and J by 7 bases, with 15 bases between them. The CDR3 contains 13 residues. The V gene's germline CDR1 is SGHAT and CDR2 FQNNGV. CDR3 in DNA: TGTGCCAGCAGACCCGGACAGTCCGCTGGCTACACCTTC. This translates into CASRPGQSAGYTF.

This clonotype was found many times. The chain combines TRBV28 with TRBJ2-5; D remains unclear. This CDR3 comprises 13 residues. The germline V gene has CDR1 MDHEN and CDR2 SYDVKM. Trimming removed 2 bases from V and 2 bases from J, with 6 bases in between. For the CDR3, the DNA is TGTGCCAGCAGTTTAGGGTCGCAAGAGACCCAGTACTTC. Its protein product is CASSLGSQETQYF.

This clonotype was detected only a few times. The CDR3 spells CASSLSQGGYGYTF. CDR3 DNA: TGTGCCAGCAGCTTAAGTCAGGGAGGCTATGGCTACACCTTC. The chain carries TRBV7-2 and TRBJ1-2; D perhaps matches TRBD1 (5 bases). With 2 bases removed from V and 4 bases from J, the gap between germline ends came to 11 bases. The CDR3 covers 14 residues. Germline CDR1 is SGHTA and CDR2 is FQGNSA.

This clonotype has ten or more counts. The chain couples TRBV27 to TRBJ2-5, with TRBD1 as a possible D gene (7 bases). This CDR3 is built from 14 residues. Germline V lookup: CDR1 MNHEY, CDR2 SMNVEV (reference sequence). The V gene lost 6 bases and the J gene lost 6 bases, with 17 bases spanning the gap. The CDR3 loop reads CASREGGGGKTQYF. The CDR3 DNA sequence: TGTGCCAGCAGGGAAGGAGGGGGCGGGAAGACCCAGTACTTC.

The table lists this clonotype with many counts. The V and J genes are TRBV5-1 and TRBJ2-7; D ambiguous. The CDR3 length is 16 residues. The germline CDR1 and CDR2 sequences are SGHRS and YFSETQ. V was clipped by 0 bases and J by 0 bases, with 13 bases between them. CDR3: CASSLAPPIGSYEQYF. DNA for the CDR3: TGCGCCAGCAGCTTGGCCCCCCCGATAGGCTCCTACGAGCAGTACTTC.

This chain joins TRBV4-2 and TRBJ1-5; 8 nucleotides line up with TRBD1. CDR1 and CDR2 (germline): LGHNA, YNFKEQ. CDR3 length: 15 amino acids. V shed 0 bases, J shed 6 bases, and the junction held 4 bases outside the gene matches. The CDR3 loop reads CASSQEDRASQPQHF. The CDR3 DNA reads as TGTGCCAGCAGCCAAGAGGACAGGGCAAGTCAGCCCCAGCATTTT.

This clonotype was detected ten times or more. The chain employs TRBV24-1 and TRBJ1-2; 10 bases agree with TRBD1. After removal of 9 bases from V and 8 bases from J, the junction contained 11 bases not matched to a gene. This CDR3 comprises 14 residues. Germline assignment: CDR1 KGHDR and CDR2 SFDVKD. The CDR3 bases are TGTGCCACCGGATCCGGGACAGGGGTAGGAGGCTACACCTTC. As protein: CATGSGTGVGGYTF.

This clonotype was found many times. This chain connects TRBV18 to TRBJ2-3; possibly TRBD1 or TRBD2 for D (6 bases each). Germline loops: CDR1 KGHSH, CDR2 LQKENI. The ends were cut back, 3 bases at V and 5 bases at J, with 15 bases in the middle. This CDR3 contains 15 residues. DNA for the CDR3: TGTGCCAGCTCACCTTTGGGGGGCACGGGAGATACGCAGTATTTT. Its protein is CASSPLGGTGDTQYF. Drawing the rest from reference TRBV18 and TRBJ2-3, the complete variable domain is NAGVMQNPRHLVRRRGQEARLRCSPMKGHSHVYWYRQLPEEGLKFMVYLQKENIIDESGMPKERFSAEFPKEGPSILRIQQVVRGDSAAYFCASSPLGGTGDTQYFGPGTRLTVL.

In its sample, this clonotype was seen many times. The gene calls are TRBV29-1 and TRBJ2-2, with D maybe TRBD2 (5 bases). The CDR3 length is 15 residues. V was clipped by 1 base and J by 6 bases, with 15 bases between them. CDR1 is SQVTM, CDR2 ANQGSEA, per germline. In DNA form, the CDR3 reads TGCAGCGTTGAAGGGGCGTCGGGAACAGCCGGGGAGCTGTTTTTT. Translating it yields CSVEGASGTAGELFF.

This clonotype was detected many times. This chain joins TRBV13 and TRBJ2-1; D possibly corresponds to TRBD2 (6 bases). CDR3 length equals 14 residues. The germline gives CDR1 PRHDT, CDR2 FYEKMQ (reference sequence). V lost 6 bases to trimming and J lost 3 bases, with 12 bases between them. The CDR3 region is CASRQGLFYNEQFF. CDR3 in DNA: TGTGCCAGCAGGCAGGGACTTTTCTACAATGAGCAGTTCTTC.

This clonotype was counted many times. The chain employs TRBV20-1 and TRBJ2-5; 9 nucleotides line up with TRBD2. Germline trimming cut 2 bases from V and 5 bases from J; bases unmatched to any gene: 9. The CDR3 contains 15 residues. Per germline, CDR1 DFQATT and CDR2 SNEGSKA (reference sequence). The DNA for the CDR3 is TGCAGTGCTAGAACTCTAGCGGGAAACTTGGAGACCCAGTACTTC. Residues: CSARTLAGNLETQYF.

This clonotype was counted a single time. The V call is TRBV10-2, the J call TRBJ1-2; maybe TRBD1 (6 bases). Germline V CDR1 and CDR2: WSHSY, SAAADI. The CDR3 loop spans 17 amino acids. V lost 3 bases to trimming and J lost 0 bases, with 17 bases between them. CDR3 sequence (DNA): TGCGCCAGCAGTGACCCACAGGGTGGGGGAACTAACTATGGCTACACCTTC. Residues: CASSDPQGGGTNYGYTF.

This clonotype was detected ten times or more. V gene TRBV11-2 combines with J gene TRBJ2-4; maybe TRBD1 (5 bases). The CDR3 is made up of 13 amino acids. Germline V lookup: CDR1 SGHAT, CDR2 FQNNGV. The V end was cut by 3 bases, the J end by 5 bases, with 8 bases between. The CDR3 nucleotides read TGTGCCAGCAGCTTCAGCAGGGAAAACATTCAGTACTTC. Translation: CASSFSRENIQYF.

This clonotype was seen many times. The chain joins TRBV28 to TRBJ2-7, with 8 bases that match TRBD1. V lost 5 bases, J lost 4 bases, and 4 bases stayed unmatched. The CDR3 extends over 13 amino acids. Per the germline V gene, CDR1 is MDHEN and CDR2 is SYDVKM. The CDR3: CASSGRQGYEQYF. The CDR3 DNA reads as TGTGCCAGCAGTGGACGACAGGGGTACGAGCAGTACTTC.

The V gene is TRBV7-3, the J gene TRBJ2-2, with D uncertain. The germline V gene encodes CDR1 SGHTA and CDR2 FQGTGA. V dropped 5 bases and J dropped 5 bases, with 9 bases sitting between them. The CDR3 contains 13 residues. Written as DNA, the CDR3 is TGTGCCAGCAGCCCATTCGGGACCGGGGAGCTGTTTTTT. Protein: CASSPFGTGELFF.

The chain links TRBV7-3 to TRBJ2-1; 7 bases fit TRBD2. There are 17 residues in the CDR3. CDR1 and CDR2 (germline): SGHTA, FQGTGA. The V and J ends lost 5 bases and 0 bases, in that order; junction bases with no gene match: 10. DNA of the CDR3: TGTGCCAGCAGCCACGGGGGAGCGGGGAGCTCCTACAATGAGCAGTTCTTC. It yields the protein CASSHGGAGSSYNEQFF.

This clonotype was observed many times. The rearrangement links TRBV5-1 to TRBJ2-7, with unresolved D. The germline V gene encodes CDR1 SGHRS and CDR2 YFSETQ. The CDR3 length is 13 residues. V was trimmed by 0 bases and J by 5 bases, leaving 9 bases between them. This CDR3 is CASSLVVSNEQYF. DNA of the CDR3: TGCGCCAGCAGCTTGGTGGTAAGCAACGAGCAGTACTTC.

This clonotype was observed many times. In DNA form, the CDR3 reads TGTGCCAGCAGTGAGTCCGGGACAGGCATTAACTATGGCTACACCTTC. Its protein product is CASSESGTGINYGYTF. This sequence joins TRBV12-3 or TRBV12-4 and TRBJ1-2, with 8 bases lining up with TRBD1. V trimming: 5 bases; J trimming: 1 base; junction bases outside the gene matches: 9. This CDR3 is 16 amino acids long.

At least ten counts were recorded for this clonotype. The CDR3 DNA reads TGCGCCAGCAGCGGAGGACAGGGAGCCAAAAACATTCAGTACTTC. Residues: CASSGGQGAKNIQYF. The chain is built from TRBV5-1 and TRBJ2-4, with 8 bases fitting TRBD1. Germline values: CDR1 SGHRS, CDR2 YFSETQ. Trimming at V came to 4 bases and at J to 0 bases, leaving 3 bases not matched to a gene. The CDR3 loop spans 15 amino acids.

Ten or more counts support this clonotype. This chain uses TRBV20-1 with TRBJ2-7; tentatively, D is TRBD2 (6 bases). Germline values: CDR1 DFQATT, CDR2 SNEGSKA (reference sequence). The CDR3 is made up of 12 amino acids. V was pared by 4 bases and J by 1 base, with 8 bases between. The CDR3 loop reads CSATRGSYEQYF. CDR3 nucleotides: TGCAGTGCTACTCGGGGGTCCTACGAGCAGTACTTC.